Included here is one T cell receptor (beta chain) sequence, with context. This CDR3 is 17 amino acids long. V shed 5 bases, J shed 0 bases, and the junction held 6 bases outside the gene matches. Germline CDR1 reads PRHDT; CDR2 reads FYEKMQ (reference sequence). The sample comes from a study of T cell changes during pregnancy in multiple sclerosis. Assay used: immunoSEQ multiplex PCR; TCRdb lists only in-frame clones, some missing. The table lists some 70,000 clones, about 90% of them singletons, with 1.2% to 1.5% in the top ten. V gene TRBV13 combines with J gene TRBJ2-3, with TRBD2 matching 12 bases. The receptor's source is a female donor in good health, enrolled as a control in a pregnancy study. The sequenced sample was peripheral blood, obtained in the second trimester of pregnancy. The CDR3 loop is CASSPAGLAGSTDTQYF. The CDR3 region has the DNA TGTGCCAGCAGCCCGGCAGGACTAGCGGGGAGCACAGATACGCAGTATTTT.